A selection of T cell receptor beta chains follows, all from one sample in a study of blood T cell repertoires in COVID-19. Profiling relied on immunoSEQ multiplex PCR, and the TCRdb table lists in-frame clones only, not all of them. Of tens of thousands of clones listed, about 89% were seen once; the top ten hold approximately 15%. The sample consisted of peripheral blood. These receptors all stem from a man in his sixties or seventies with active or convalescent COVID-19. CDR3s include the opening cysteine and the closing phenylalanine or tryptophan. The order of the fields is J gene, D gene, V gene, clone size, CDR3 DNA, CDR3 protein. D genes are given only for firm matches. Some rows mark clone size as missing; the rest say once, few, many or name a class of expanded clone.

TRBJ1-2 | . | TRBV7-2 | few | TGTGCCAGCAGCTTAGTGGCAGACATCTATGGCTACACCTTC | CASSLVADIYGYTF
TRBJ1-3 | . | TRBV30 | . | TGTGCCTGGAGTCCGGACAGCCCCTCTGGAAACACCATATATTTT | CAWSPDSPSGNTIYF
TRBJ2-1 | . | TRBV2 | . | TGTGCCAGCAGTGAAGTAGGGCTAGCGTCTAGCAATGAGCAGTTCTTC | CASSEVGLASSNEQFF
TRBJ1-1 | TRBD1 | TRBV5-5 | once | TGTGCCAGCAGCCAGGAGACAGGGGGTACTGAAGCTTTCTTT | CASSQETGGTEAFF
TRBJ2-1 | TRBD2 | TRBV11-3 | . | TGTGCCAGCAGTACCCTGGGGAGCGGGAGCAAGCAGTTCTTC | CASSTLGSGSKQFF
TRBJ1-1 | . | TRBV7-8 | . | TGTGCCAGCAGCTTAGAACGAGGGCTTTTTGAAGCTTTCTTT | CASSLERGLFEAFF
TRBJ2-7 | . | TRBV2 | few | TGTGCCAGCAGTGGGGGGGGCAGCCCTTTCGAGCAGTACTTC | CASSGGGSPFEQYF
TRBJ2-5 | . | TRBV5-4 | few | TGTGCCAGCAGCCGACCAGGGGTTCAAGAGACCCAGTACTTC | CASSRPGVQETQYF
TRBJ2-7 | TRBD1 | TRBV20-1 | . | TGCAGTGCTCAGGGGGCGAACGAGCAGTACTTC | CSAQGANEQYF
TRBJ2-7 | . | TRBV6-2/TRBV6-3 | . | TGTGCCAGCAGCTCGGACTCAAGGATCGAGCAGTACTTC | CASSSDSRIEQYF
TRBJ2-1 | . | TRBV3-1/TRBV3-2 | . | TGTGCCAGCAGCCAAGATCGTTTCGGGAGCTATGAGCAGTTCTTC | CASSQDRFGSYEQFF